This TCR beta chain was found in a study of T cell changes during pregnancy in multiple sclerosis. Profiled with immunoSEQ multiplex PCR; TCRdb holds only in-frame clones, not every one. The sample yields around 50,000 clones, about nine tenths seen once. Sequencing was performed on CD4+ T cells from peripheral blood mononuclear cells, taken after pregnancy. The origin of this receptor is a female donor in good health, enrolled as a control in a pregnancy study.

CDR3 residues: CASSYQGARYGYTF. The CDR3 DNA is TGTGCCAGCAGTTATCAGGGGGCGCGGTATGGCTACACCTTC. This chain joins TRBV2 and TRBJ1-2; 8 nucleotides align to TRBD1. The CDR3 spans 14 residues. Germline V lookup: CDR1 SNHLY, CDR2 FYNNEI. The V gene end was trimmed by 5 bases and the J gene end by 5 bases; junction bases not matched to a gene: 7. The entire variable domain, with the rest obtained from reference TRBV2 and TRBJ1-2, is as follows: EPEVTQTPSHQVTQMGQEVILRCVPISNHLYFYWYRQILGQKVEFLVSFYNNEISEKSEIFDDQFSVERPDGSNFTLKIRSTKLEDSAMYFCASSYQGARYGYTFGSGTRLTVV.